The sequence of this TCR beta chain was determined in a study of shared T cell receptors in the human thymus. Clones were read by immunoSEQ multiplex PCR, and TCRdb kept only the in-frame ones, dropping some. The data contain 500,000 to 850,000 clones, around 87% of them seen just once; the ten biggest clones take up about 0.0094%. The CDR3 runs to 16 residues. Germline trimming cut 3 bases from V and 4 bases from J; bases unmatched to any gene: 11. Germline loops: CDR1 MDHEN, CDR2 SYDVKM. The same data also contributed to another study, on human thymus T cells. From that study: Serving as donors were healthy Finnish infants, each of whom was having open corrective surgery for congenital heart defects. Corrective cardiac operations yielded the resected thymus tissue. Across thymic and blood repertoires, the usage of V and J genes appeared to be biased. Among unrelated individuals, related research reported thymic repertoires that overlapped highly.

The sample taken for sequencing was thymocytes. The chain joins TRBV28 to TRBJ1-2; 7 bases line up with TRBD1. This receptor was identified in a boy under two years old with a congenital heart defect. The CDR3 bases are TGTGCCAGCAGTTTCGTGAAGGGGGCTTTCCTCTATGGCTACACCTTC. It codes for CASSFVKGAFLYGYTF.